This TCR beta chain was observed in a study of blood T cell repertoires in COVID-19. Study-level information: Material from acute and convalescent COVID-19 was sourced from the United States, Italy and Spain. PBMCs, B-cell-depleted T cells, or T cells were the source of the cDNA or gDNA that made up the material.

Original methodology: Reference gene primer amplification yielded estimated nucleated cell counts. Only in-frame clones appear in the TCRdb table, and some are missing; sequencing was by immunoSEQ multiplex PCR. The V and J calls and the clone size are those of that table, but D and trimming were determined from the DNA. The data contain 120,000 to 150,000 clones, around 87% of them seen just once; the ten biggest clones take up around 8.6%. This clone has more than one count but fewer than ten. V lost 2 bases and J lost 2, with 6 bases in between. This CDR3 region has 13 residues. Looked up from germline, CDR1 is MGHRA and CDR2 is YSYEKL.

This sequence originates from a woman between 45 and 60 years old with active or convalescent COVID-19. The sequenced sample was peripheral blood. The chain combines TRBV4-1 with TRBJ1-2; maybe TRBD1 (5 bases). The CDR3 spells CASSQRGNYGYTF. CDR3 bases: TGCGCCAGCAGCCAACGGGGGAACTATGGCTACACCTTC.